One sample yielded the 18 T cell receptor beta chains listed below, sequenced in a study of blood T cells in healthy people across ages. A J-beta primer mix and a sample-barcoded 5' primer were used in a second PCR of about 7 to 11 cycles. Each CDR3 protein gets one entry after TCRdb re-called the 5' RACE reads with MiXCR. This table has around 670,000 distinct CDR3 sequences, less than 35% appearing once. Sequencing was performed on blood. These receptors were taken from an elderly woman in good health.

This clonotype was seen many times. This chain connects TRBV5-1 to TRBJ2-7, with 7 bases identical to TRBD1. There are 14 residues in the CDR3. The V and J ends lost 0 bases and 2 bases, in that order; junction bases with no gene match: 2. Germline V lookup: CDR1 SGHRS, CDR2 YFSETQ. CDR3 sequence reads: CASSLVQGTYEQYF. The CDR3 DNA reads as TGCGCCAGCAGCTTGGTACAGGGGACCTACGAGCAGTACTTC.

This clonotype was recorded at least ten times. This chain connects TRBV4-1 to TRBJ1-1; 7 bases are a match to TRBD1. The germline CDR1 and CDR2 sequences are MGHRA and YSYEKL. This CDR3 is 13 amino acids long. J was trimmed by 6 bases and V by 0 bases; bases with no gene match: 1. Written as DNA, the CDR3 is TGCGCCAGCAGCCAAGAGCAGGGGGCTGAAGCTTTCTTT. Translation gives CASSQEQGAEAFF.

The chain links TRBV2 to TRBJ1-1; 7 bases match TRBD1. The CDR3 sequence is 15 residues long. Germline-derived CDR1 and CDR2 are SNHLY and FYNNEI. Losses at the gene ends were 6 bases for V and 2 bases for J; bases not matched to a gene: 9. The CDR3 DNA sequence: TGTGCCAGCAGCCCTAGACAGGGTTATAACACTGAAGCTTTCTTT. Translating gives CASSPRQGYNTEAFF.

The genes are TRBV28 and TRBJ1-5; D is ambiguous. The V and J ends lost 6 bases and 6 bases respectively, with 15 bases between them. CDR3 length: 14 amino acids. CDR1 is MDHEN, CDR2 SYDVKM, per germline. CDR3 region: CASSPPGGFQPQHF. CDR3 nucleotide sequence: TGTGCCAGCAGCCCTCCCGGTGGATTTCAGCCCCAGCATTTT.

This clonotype was seen ten or more times. The chain joins TRBV20-1 to TRBJ1-2; maybe TRBD1 (5 bases). Trimming shortened V by 3 bases and J by 3 bases, and 17 bases separated the two germline ends. CDR1 is DFQATT and CDR2 is SNEGSKA in the germline V gene (reference sequence). This CDR3 contains 15 residues. The DNA of the CDR3 is TGCAGTGCTAGGGCTCCTGGGAAACAGGACTATGGCTACACCTTC. Its translation: CSARAPGKQDYGYTF.

The J gene is TRBJ1-3, the V gene TRBV15; weak D call: TRBD1 (6 bases). This CDR3 is built from 13 residues. CDR1 and CDR2 from the germline V gene are LNHNV and YYDKDF (reference sequence). Deletions cut 5 bases from V and 2 bases from J, with 7 bases between. The CDR3 sequence: CATSGDTGNTIYF. The DNA for the CDR3 is TGTGCCACCAGCGGGGACACTGGAAACACCATATATTTT.

This clonotype was seen at least ten times. The chain employs TRBV9 and TRBJ2-5; D unresolved. Germline assignment: CDR1 SGDLS and CDR2 YYNGEE. Trimming stripped 0 bases from V and 5 bases from J, with 8 bases between. CDR3 length: 13 residues. CDR3 nucleotides: TGTGCCAGCAGCGTAGATTGGGCGGAGACCCAGTACTTC. It yields the protein CASSVDWAETQYF. Full variable domain (rest looked up from reference TRBV9 and TRBJ2-5): DSGVTQTPKHLITATGQRVTLRCSPRSGDLSVYWYQQSLDQGLQFLIQYYNGEERAKGNILERFSAQQFPDLHSELNLSSLELGDSALYFCASSVDWAETQYFGPGTRLLVL.

V and J are TRBV5-5 and TRBJ2-1, with D perhaps matching TRBD2 (5 bases). The ends were cut back, 2 bases at V and 7 bases at J, with 19 bases in the middle. This CDR3 has 16 residues. The germline CDR1 and CDR2 sequences are SGHKS and YYEKEE (reference sequence). DNA for the CDR3: TGTGCCAGCAGCTTTTCGGCGGGCCGGGCCAGTAATGAGCAGTTCTTC. Encoded protein: CASSFSAGRASNEQFF.

This clonotype showed up just a few times. An end of the junction differs from the germline gene, which may be a read error. This chain joins TRBV6-5 and TRBJ2-5, with D possibly being TRBD2 (6 bases). CDR3 size: 15 residues. Germline V gives CDR1 MNHEY, CDR2 SVGAGI. The CDR3 sequence is CASSYNAGRQGTQYF. The CDR3, as DNA: TGTGCCAGCAGTTACAACGCAGGGAGGCAAGGGACCCAGTACTTC.

This clonotype was seen a handful of times. A much larger clone lies one base from this, so it may be a read error. The chain has TRBV2 and TRBJ2-7; 9 bases agree with TRBD2. The CDR3 runs to 14 residues. V was clipped by 6 bases and J by 7 bases; unmatched bases: 10. CDR1 is SNHLY, CDR2 FYNNEI, per germline. The CDR3 bases are TGTGCCAGCAGGCGGGGGGGTACCATCAATGAGCAGTACTTC. This codes for CASRRGGTINEQYF. Looking up the rest from reference TRBV2 and TRBJ2-7 gives the full variable domain: EPEVTQTPSHQVTQMGQEVILRCVPISNHLYFYWYRQILGQKVEFLVSFYNNEISEKSEIFDDQFSVERPDGSNFTLKIRSTKLEDSAMYFCASRRGGTINEQYFGPGTRLTVT.

This clonotype was detected ten times or more. The chain uses TRBV7-9 and TRBJ2-7, with D perhaps being TRBD1 or TRBD2 (6 bases each). The V gene's germline CDR1 is SEHNR and CDR2 FQNEAQ (reference sequence). V shed 4 bases and J shed 2 bases, with 15 bases lying between them. This CDR3 spans 15 amino acids. In DNA form, the CDR3 reads TGTGCCAGCAGCTCCCAAGGGGGAGGAACCTACGAGCAGTACTTC. As protein: CASSSQGGGTYEQYF.

The V call is TRBV2, the J call TRBJ1-6; D unresolved. Trimming removed 1 base from V and 13 bases from J, with 5 bases in between. Germline V gene sequence: CDR1 SNHLY, CDR2 FYNNEI. This CDR3 is built from 11 residues. The CDR3 protein is CASSEVPPLHF. In DNA form, the CDR3 reads TGTGCCAGCAGTGAAGTCCCTCCCCTCCACTTT. Full variable domain (outside the CDR3, taken from reference TRBV2 and TRBJ1-6): EPEVTQTPSHQVTQMGQEVILRCVPISNHLYFYWYRQILGQKVEFLVSFYNNEISEKSEIFDDQFSVERPDGSNFTLKIRSTKLEDSAMYFCASSEVPPLHFGNGTRLTVT.

This clonotype was recorded many times. This chain joins TRBV11-2 and TRBJ2-5; 7 bases match TRBD2. The CDR3 is made up of 15 amino acids. J was trimmed by 5 bases and V by 3 bases; bases with no gene match: 9. CDR1 is SGHAT and CDR2 is FQNNGV in the germline V gene. The CDR3 protein is CASSLGDYNGETQYF. The CDR3 DNA is TGTGCCAGCAGCTTGGGGGACTACAATGGGGAGACCCAGTACTTC.

This clonotype was counted between two and nine times. The genes are TRBV28 and TRBJ1-1, with a tentative D call TRBD1 (5 bases). V was trimmed by 4 bases and J by 3 bases, leaving 12 bases between them. The V gene's germline CDR1 is MDHEN and CDR2 SYDVKM. CDR3 size: 14 residues. The CDR3 loop reads CASSSSGRYTEAFF. Written as DNA, the CDR3 is TGTGCCAGCAGTTCTTCAGGGAGATACACTGAAGCTTTCTTT.

The chain employs TRBV27 and TRBJ2-1; unclear D gene. This CDR3 has 15 amino acids. CDR1 MNHEY and CDR2 SMNVEV come from the germline V gene (reference sequence). Trimming left V 2 bases short and J 5 bases short, with 13 bases between. The CDR3 sequence: CASSLVRVFDNEQFF. In DNA form, the CDR3 reads TGTGCCAGCAGTTTAGTTCGCGTATTCGACAATGAGCAGTTCTTC.

To note about this clonotype: Since a much larger clone is just one base distant, this may be a read error. The V gene is TRBV25-1, the J gene TRBJ2-1; 8 bases line up with TRBD1. The length of the CDR3 is 15 residues. Germline V gives CDR1 MGHDK, CDR2 SYGVNS. The CDR3, as DNA: TGTGCCGGCAGTGAATATACAGGGGGAGTCAATGAGCAGTTCTTC. Protein product: CAGSEYTGGVNEQFF.

The chain has TRBV5-1 and TRBJ1-1, with D perhaps matching TRBD1 (5 bases). This CDR3 contains 15 residues. Germline V lookup: CDR1 SGHRS, CDR2 YFSETQ. V was trimmed by 4 bases and J by 3 bases, leaving 16 bases between them. The CDR3 sequence is CASSLDKGRDTEAFF. CDR3 nucleotide sequence: TGCGCCAGCAGCCTGGACAAAGGGCGGGACACTGAAGCTTTCTTT.

The chain is built from TRBV5-1 and TRBJ1-3; possible D gene TRBD1, 5 bases. Trimming removed 4 bases at V and 0 bases at J, with 14 bases between. The germline CDR1 and CDR2 sequences are SGHRS and YFSETQ. The length of the CDR3 is 16 residues. The CDR3, as DNA: TGCGCCAGCAGCCAAGGGACGGAGAGCTCTGGAAACACCATATATTTT. This gives the protein CASSQGTESSGNTIYF.